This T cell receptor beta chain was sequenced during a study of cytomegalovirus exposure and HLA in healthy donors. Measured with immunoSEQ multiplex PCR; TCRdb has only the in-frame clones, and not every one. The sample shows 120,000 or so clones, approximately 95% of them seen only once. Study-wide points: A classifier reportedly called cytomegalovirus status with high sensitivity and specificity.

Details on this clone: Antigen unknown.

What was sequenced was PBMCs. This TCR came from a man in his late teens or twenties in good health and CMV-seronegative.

The CDR3 reads CASSVGQGFYNEQFF. The CDR3 nucleotides are TGTGCCAGCAGCGTGGGACAGGGGTTCTACAATGAGCAGTTCTTC. This sequence joins TRBV6-5 and TRBJ2-1; 10 positions agree with TRBD1. The CDR3 is 15 residues long. V dropped 6 bases and J dropped 3; count of bases not matched to a gene: 5. Germline lookup yields CDR1 MNHEY and CDR2 SVGAGI.